Below are 30 T cell receptor beta chains sequenced from a single sample in a study of molecular identifiers for immune sequencing clone quantification. Each CDR3 protein gets one entry after TCRdb re-called the PCR reads with MiXCR. The sample has about 510,000 distinct CDR3 sequences, about a quarter seen once. The source material was naive CD8+ T cells from blood, with Jurkat cell RNA spiked in. Regarding subset: FACS-sorted CD8+CD4-CCR7+CD45RA+ naive T cells. These receptors originate from a human donor in good health. Some libraries in this study had Jurkat cell RNA spiked in.

For this clonotype: A much larger clone differs from this one at a single base, so this may be a read error. This chain links TRBV7-2 with TRBJ1-1; D call uncertain. The CDR3 totals 15 residues. Trimming left V 8 bases short and J 1 base short, with 17 bases between. Germline V lookup: CDR1 SGHTA, CDR2 FQGNSA. The CDR3 reads CASAPAGRANTEAFF. The CDR3 DNA sequence: TGTGCCAGCGCCCCCGCCGGACGGGCGAACACTGAAGCTTTCTTT.

This clonotype appeared many times. The chain recombines TRBV7-9 with TRBJ1-5; D might be TRBD1 (6 bases). Germline assignment: CDR1 SEHNR and CDR2 FQNEAQ (reference sequence). The CDR3 runs to 16 residues. The V end was cut by 1 base, the J end by 0 bases, with 10 bases between. The CDR3 reads CASSLVGGASNQPQHF. For the CDR3, the DNA is TGTGCCAGCAGCTTAGTTGGGGGGGCTAGCAATCAGCCCCAGCATTTT.

This clonotype was seen many times. CDR3 DNA: TGTGCCAGCAGTTGGTCGAGGACCTACGAGCAGTACTTC. Amino acid sequence: CASSWSRTYEQYF. The J gene is TRBJ2-7, the V gene TRBV6-6; unclear D gene. The CDR3 runs to 13 residues. Germline V CDR1 and CDR2: MNHNY, SVGAGI (reference sequence). Trimming shortened V by 4 bases and J by 2 bases, and 9 bases separated the two germline ends.

A single count supports this clonotype. The chain combines TRBV14 with TRBJ1-1; D not certain. The CDR3 length is 19 residues. The V and J ends lost 0 bases and 0 bases respectively, with 20 bases between them. The germline V gene has CDR1 SGHDN and CDR2 FVKESK. The CDR3 reads CASSQDRLSGVYLNTEAFF. CDR3 DNA: TGTGCCAGCAGCCAAGATCGCCTCTCTGGGGTGTACTTGAACACTGAAGCTTTCTTT.

This clonotype has more than one count but fewer than ten. J is TRBJ2-4 and V is TRBV10-1; perhaps TRBD2 as D (5 bases). Germline CDR1 WNHNN, CDR2 SYGVQD (reference sequence). This CDR3 is built from 13 residues. V was trimmed by 6 bases and J by 8 bases, leaving 14 bases between them. The CDR3 loop reads CASSQLKEDIQYF. The CDR3 bases are TGCGCCAGCAGCCAACTCAAGGAGGACATTCAGTACTTC.

The V gene is TRBV7-9, the J gene TRBJ2-7, with a weak D call TRBD1 (6 bases). Deletions cut 5 bases from V and 3 bases from J, with 14 bases between. The CDR3 has 14 amino acids. CDR1 and CDR2 from the germline V gene are SEHNR and FQNEAQ (reference sequence). This chain's CDR3 is CASSGTGLYYEQYF. The CDR3 coding sequence is TGTGCCAGCAGCGGAACAGGGCTGTACTACGAGCAGTACTTC.

This clonotype came up many times. The genes are TRBV20-1 and TRBJ1-5; weak D call: TRBD1 (5 bases). V lost 4 bases and J lost 3, with 10 bases in between. This CDR3 has 13 amino acids. Germline-derived CDR1 and CDR2 are DFQATT and SNEGSKA (reference sequence). The CDR3 DNA is TGCAGTGCTATAGACAGCCACAATCAGCCCCAGCATTTT. This translates into CSAIDSHNQPQHF.

A remark on this clonotype: This may stem from a read error, because a much larger clone lies one nucleotide away. The CDR3 is CAILETGGIAEAFF. The CDR3, as DNA: TGCGCCATACTTGAGACAGGGGGCATCGCTGAAGCTTTCTTT. The chain employs TRBV5-1 and TRBJ1-1, with 10 bases fitting TRBD1. Germline assignment: CDR1 SGHRS and CDR2 YFSETQ. This CDR3 comprises 14 residues. J lost 6 bases, V lost 9 bases, and 11 bases had no gene match.

This clonotype was seen repeatedly, ten times or more. This chain joins TRBV5-4 and TRBJ2-5; D gene uncertain. Germline lookup yields CDR1 SGHNT and CDR2 YYREEE (reference sequence). The CDR3 consists of 16 residues. Deletions cut 0 bases from V and 7 bases from J, with 19 bases between. CDR3 in amino acids: CASSLADEDAAWTQYF. CDR3 in DNA: TGTGCCAGCAGCTTGGCAGACGAGGACGCAGCATGGACCCAGTACTTC.

The chain recombines TRBV20-1 with TRBJ2-2; 9 bases align to TRBD2. J gave up 2 bases and V 4 bases, and 8 bases lay outside the gene matches. This CDR3 contains 16 residues. Germline V CDR1 and CDR2: DFQATT, SNEGSKA (reference sequence). The CDR3 nucleotides are TGCAGTGCTAACACTCCCGGGACTAGCAACACCGGGGAGCTGTTTTTT. This translates into CSANTPGTSNTGELFF.

Turning to this clonotype: This may arise from a read error, as a much more abundant clone is one base away. The chain recombines TRBV20-1 with TRBJ1-5, with 7 bases matching TRBD1. The CDR3 loop spans 19 amino acids. CDR1 is DFQATT, CDR2 SNEGSKA, per germline (reference sequence). The CDR3 loop is CSASHRGSQYPLRNQLQHF. DNA of the CDR3: TGCAGTGCTAGCCACAGGGGATCCCAGTACCCATTAAGGAATCAGCTCCAGCATTTT.

This clonotype appeared a few times. The chain uses TRBV12-3 or TRBV12-4 and TRBJ2-3; a possible D gene is TRBD2 (7 bases). This CDR3 spans 16 amino acids. Trimming removed 3 bases at V and 4 bases at J, with 17 bases between. CDR3 protein: CASSFYGGGPADTQYF. CDR3 in DNA: TGTGCCAGCAGTTTTTATGGGGGGGGGCCGGCAGATACGCAGTATTTT.

A remark on this clonotype: A much larger clone lies a single base off, so this may be a read error. The rearrangement joins TRBV7-2 to TRBJ2-7, with D unclear. Trimming shortened V by 10 bases and J by 1 base, and 14 bases separated the two germline ends. This CDR3 region has 13 residues. Germline assignment: CDR1 SGHTA and CDR2 FQGNSA. CDR3 DNA: TGTGCCATCAGGTCCGGAGCATCCTACGAGCAGTACTTC. This gives the protein CAIRSGASYEQYF.

Comment on this clonotype: A single base separates this from a much larger clone, so it may be a read error. V and J are TRBV6-5 and TRBJ2-7, with D uncertain. The CDR3 is 15 amino acids. Trimming pared 0 bases from V and 3 bases from J, leaving 12 bases between. Germline loops: CDR1 MNHEY, CDR2 SVGAGI. CDR3 nucleotide sequence: TGTGCCAGCAGTTACTCGGTGTATGCGCTCTACGAGCAGTACTTC. This gives the protein CASSYSVYALYEQYF.

The chain has TRBV5-5 and TRBJ2-7; D ambiguous. This CDR3 contains 15 residues. V was clipped by 4 bases and J by 2 bases, with 16 bases between them. The germline V gene has CDR1 SGHKS and CDR2 YYEKEE (reference sequence). In nucleotides, the CDR3 is TGTGCCAGCAGCCTGTCTCCGTCGGGCGCCTACGAGCAGTACTTC. Protein sequence: CASSLSPSGAYEQYF.

Comments on this clonotype: Mismatch with germline at one junction end may stem from a read error. The CDR3 sequence is CTSKVGIETQYF. The CDR3 bases are TGTACCAGCAAAGTAGGAATTGAGACCCAGTACTTC. The J gene is TRBJ2-5, the V gene TRBV6-2 or TRBV6-3; the D is unclear. There are 12 residues in the CDR3. Germline V gene lookup returns CDR1 MNHEY and CDR2 SVGEGT.

At least ten counts were recorded for this clonotype. The genes are TRBV28 and TRBJ2-5, with D possibly matching TRBD2 (6 bases). Germline CDR1 MDHEN, CDR2 SYDVKM. Trimming pared 8 bases from V and 3 bases from J, leaving 13 bases between. The CDR3 totals 13 residues. CDR3 sequence (DNA): TGTGCCAGCGAGGGCGGGATCGAAGAGACCCAGTACTTC. Its protein product is CASEGGIEETQYF.

About this clonotype: Just one base apart from a much larger clone, this may be a read error. This chain links TRBV7-9 with TRBJ2-2; D possibly uses TRBD1 or TRBD2 (6 bases each). The CDR3 has 15 residues. Germline CDR1 is SEHNR and CDR2 is FQNEAQ (reference sequence). V was shortened by 4 bases and J by 4 bases, with 13 bases between the two germline ends. The CDR3 is CASSSRDIVTGELFF. The CDR3 DNA reads as TGTGCCAGCAGCTCGCGGGACATCGTCACCGGGGAGCTGTTTTTT.

This clonotype occurred many times. The genes are TRBV13 and TRBJ1-1; the D gene is possibly TRBD1 (6 bases). Trimming left V 2 bases short and J 1 base short, with 14 bases between. In germline, CDR1 is PRHDT, CDR2 FYEKMQ (reference sequence). This CDR3 is built from 16 residues. This CDR3 is CASSLTGHIENTEAFF. Here the CDR3 DNA reads TGTGCCAGCAGCTTAACGGGACACATAGAGAACACTGAAGCTTTCTTT.

For this clonotype: A much larger clone is a single base away; this may be a read error. The chain is built from TRBV28 and TRBJ2-4; TRBD2 matches at 11 bases. Germline V gives CDR1 MDHEN, CDR2 SYDVKM. J gave up 5 bases and V 3 bases, and 6 bases lay outside the gene matches. This CDR3 is 16 amino acids long. The CDR3 loop is CASSFRTSGWQNIQYF. The CDR3 nucleotides read TGTGCCAGCAGTTTTCGGACTAGCGGGTGGCAAAACATTCAGTACTTC.

This chain uses TRBV13 with TRBJ2-5; D may be TRBD1 or TRBD2 (5 bases each). Germline V gives CDR1 PRHDT, CDR2 FYEKMQ (reference sequence). The CDR3 totals 14 residues. Trimming pared 3 bases from V and 5 bases from J, leaving 13 bases between. This CDR3 is CASSLGESKETQYF. CDR3 nucleotides: TGTGCCAGCAGCTTGGGGGAGTCTAAGGAGACCCAGTACTTC.

This clonotype was picked up a small number of times. The rearrangement uses TRBV13 and TRBJ2-3; 13 bases are a match to TRBD2. V lost 5 bases and J lost 3; bases outside the gene matches: 11. This CDR3 contains 18 residues. Germline V gives CDR1 PRHDT, CDR2 FYEKMQ (reference sequence). The CDR3 sequence: CASSPGLAGDLFTDTQYF. CDR3 nucleotides: TGTGCCAGCAGCCCCGGACTAGCGGGGGACCTCTTTACAGATACGCAGTATTTT.

This clonotype was seen a few times. This chain joins TRBV5-8 and TRBJ2-2, with 10 positions matching TRBD1. V dropped 0 bases and J dropped 6; count of bases not matched to a gene: 2. Per the germline V gene, CDR1 is SGHTS and CDR2 is YDEGEE. The CDR3 consists of 15 residues. The CDR3 coding sequence is TGTGCCAGCAGCTTGGGACAGGGGGCGGCCGGGGAGCTGTTTTTT. Amino acids: CASSLGQGAAGELFF.

The chain links TRBV6-2 or TRBV6-3 to TRBJ2-7; D remains unclear. The CDR3 sequence is 11 residues long. Germline loops: CDR1 MNHEY, CDR2 SVGEGT. V dropped 4 bases and J dropped 1 base, with 2 bases sitting between them. CDR3 sequence (DNA): TGTGCCAGCAGTTGTTCCTACGAGCAGTACTTC. It translates to CASSCSYEQYF.

This clonotype occurred many times. The rearrangement links TRBV5-1 to TRBJ1-2; D is perhaps TRBD1 (5 bases). Per the germline V gene, CDR1 is SGHRS and CDR2 is YFSETQ. There are 12 residues in the CDR3. V was shortened by 3 bases and J by 4 bases, with 7 bases between the two germline ends. Written as DNA, the CDR3 is TGCGCCAGCAGCTATGACAGCTATGGCTACACCTTC. This translates into CASSYDSYGYTF.

This clonotype was observed at least ten times. This chain joins TRBV30 and TRBJ1-1, with D maybe TRBD1 (6 bases). Trimming removed 5 bases from V and 4 bases from J, with 11 bases in between. The CDR3 consists of 12 residues. Germline CDR1 and CDR2: GTSNPN and SVGIG (reference sequence). CDR3 sequence reads: CAWAGVGTEAFF. The CDR3 nucleotides read TGTGCCTGGGCAGGGGTGGGCACTGAAGCTTTCTTT.

In regard to this clonotype: This CDR3 is missing its conserved last phenylalanine or tryptophan, likely due to a read error. The rearrangement uses TRBV9 and TRBJ2-2; unclear D gene. This CDR3 has 14 amino acids. Trimming left V 0 bases short and J 2 bases short, with 5 bases between. CDR1 is SGDLS, CDR2 YYNGEE, per germline. CDR3 in DNA: TGTGCCAGCAGCGTAGGGCTTAACACCGGGGAGCTGTTTCTT. It yields the protein CASSVGLNTGELFL.

This clonotype has only a few counts. The chain links TRBV30 to TRBJ2-1, with TRBD2 matching 8 bases. Germline loops: CDR1 GTSNPN, CDR2 SVGIG (reference sequence). The CDR3 is made up of 15 amino acids. Trimming cost V 6 bases and J 2 bases; bases outside gene matches: 9. The CDR3 reads CACPGLGTTYNEQFF. The CDR3 nucleotides are TGTGCCTGCCCGGGACTAGGTACTACCTACAATGAGCAGTTCTTC.

For this clonotype: The final CDR3 position lacks the conserved phenylalanine or tryptophan, pointing to a likely read error. The chain carries TRBV6-5 and TRBJ2-6; D gene uncertain. In germline, CDR1 is MNHEY, CDR2 SVGAGI. The CDR3 has 15 residues. The germline V and J ends were trimmed by 7 bases and 1 base, with 11 bases remaining between them. CDR3 amino acids: CASKKEPSGANVLTL. CDR3 DNA sequence: TGTGCCAGCAAAAAGGAACCTTCTGGGGCCAACGTCCTGACTCTC.

The rearrangement joins TRBV5-6 to TRBJ2-7, with D possibly TRBD1 on 5 matching bases. The germline V and J ends were trimmed by 3 bases and 6 bases, with 16 bases remaining between them. Germline V lookup: CDR1 SGHDT, CDR2 YYEEEE. The CDR3 is 14 amino acids. The CDR3 region is CASSSSGKGVEQYF. In nucleotides, the CDR3 is TGTGCCAGCAGCTCGTCAGGGAAAGGGGTCGAGCAGTACTTC.